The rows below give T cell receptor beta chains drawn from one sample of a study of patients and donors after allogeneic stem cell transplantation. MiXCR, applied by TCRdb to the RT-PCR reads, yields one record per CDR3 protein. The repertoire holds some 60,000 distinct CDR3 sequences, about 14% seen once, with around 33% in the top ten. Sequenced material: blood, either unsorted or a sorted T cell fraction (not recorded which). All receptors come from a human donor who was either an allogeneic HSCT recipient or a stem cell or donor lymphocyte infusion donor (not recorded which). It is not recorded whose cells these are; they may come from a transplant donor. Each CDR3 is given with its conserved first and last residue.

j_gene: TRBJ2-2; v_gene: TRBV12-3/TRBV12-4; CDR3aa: CASTLRTAPAGELFF
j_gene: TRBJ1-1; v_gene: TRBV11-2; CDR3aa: CASSSSRATNTEAFF
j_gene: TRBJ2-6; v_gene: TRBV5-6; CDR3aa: CASSTAFSGANVLTF
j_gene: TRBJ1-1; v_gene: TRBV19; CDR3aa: CASSPAIGTEAFF
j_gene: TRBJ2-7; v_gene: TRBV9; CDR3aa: CASSDRDGHYEQYF
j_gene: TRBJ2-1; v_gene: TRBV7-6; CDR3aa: CASSQLAGVDEQFF
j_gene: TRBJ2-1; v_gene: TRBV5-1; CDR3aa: CASSLILTGGPKYEQFF
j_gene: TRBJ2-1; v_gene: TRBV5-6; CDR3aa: CASSLRGAGDEQFF
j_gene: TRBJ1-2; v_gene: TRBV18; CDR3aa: CASSPLEGTTGFYGYTF
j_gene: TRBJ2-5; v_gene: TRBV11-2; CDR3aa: CASSLAWALQETQYF
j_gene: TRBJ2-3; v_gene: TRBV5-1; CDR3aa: CASSSRGDLITDTQYF
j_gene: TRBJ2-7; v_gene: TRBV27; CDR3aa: CASSFIAPEGASYEQYF
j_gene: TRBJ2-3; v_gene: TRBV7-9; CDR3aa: CASSLIVTILIDTQYF
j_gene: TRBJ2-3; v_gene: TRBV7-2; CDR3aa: CASSLEGFGNGDTQYF
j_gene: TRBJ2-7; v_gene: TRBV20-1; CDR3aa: CSASGLAGAEEQYF
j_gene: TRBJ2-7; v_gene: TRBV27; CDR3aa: CASSSPGGPPYEQYF
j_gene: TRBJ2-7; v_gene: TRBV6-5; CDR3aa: CASSYSGGGSYEQYF
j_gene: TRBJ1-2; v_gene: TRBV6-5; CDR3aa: CASSPTAGFRYTF
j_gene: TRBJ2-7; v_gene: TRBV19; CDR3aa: CASSMGNEQYF
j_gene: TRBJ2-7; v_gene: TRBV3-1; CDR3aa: CASSQGTGVRGEQYF